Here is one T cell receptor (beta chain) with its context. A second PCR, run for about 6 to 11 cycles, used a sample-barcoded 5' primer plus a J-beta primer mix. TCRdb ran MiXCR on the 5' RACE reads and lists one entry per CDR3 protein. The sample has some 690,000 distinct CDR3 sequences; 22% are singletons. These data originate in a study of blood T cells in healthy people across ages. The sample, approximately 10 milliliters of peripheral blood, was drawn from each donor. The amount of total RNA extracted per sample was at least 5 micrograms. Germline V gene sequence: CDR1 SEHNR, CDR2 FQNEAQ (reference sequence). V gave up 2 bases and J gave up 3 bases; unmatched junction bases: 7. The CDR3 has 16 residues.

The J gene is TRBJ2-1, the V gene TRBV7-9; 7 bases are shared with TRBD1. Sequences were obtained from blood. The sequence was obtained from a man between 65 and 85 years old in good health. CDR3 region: CASSLLTGLSYNEQFF. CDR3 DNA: TGTGCCAGCAGCTTATTGACAGGGCTGAGCTACAATGAGCAGTTCTTC.